This TCR beta chain is drawn from a study of post-analysis software for immune sequencing data. Study in general: In terms of disease course, relapsing-remitting, secondary progressive and progressive-relapsing multiple sclerosis were included.

Presence of unique molecular identifiers characterized the TCR beta cDNA libraries. TCRdb reprocessed the PCR reads via MiXCR and lists one record per CDR3 protein. The sample contains hundreds of thousands of distinct CDR3 sequences, approximately 30% of which appear only once. Points from the study as a whole: TRBV segments more frequent in patients than in controls numbered roughly 5 and included TRBV5-6, TRBV5-1 and TRBV20-1. When compared against controls, multiple sclerosis patients showed significantly lower normalized Chao1 diversity.

The germline gives CDR1 SGHDT, CDR2 YYEEEE. V shed 2 bases and J 7 bases; nucleotides not matched to a gene: 11. This CDR3 is built from 16 residues. This clonotype has at least ten counts. Its matching antigen is unknown. J is TRBJ1-5 and V is TRBV5-6; 8 positions agree with TRBD1. The clonotype originates from a girl under 18 with multiple sclerosis. Sequencing used blood. The DNA for the CDR3 is TGTGCCAGCAGCTTAAACCAGGGGGCAGTAGGGCAGCCCCAGCATTTT. This codes for CASSLNQGAVGQPQHF.